The next 31 T cell receptor beta chains were all read from a single sample in a study of response to subunit inactivated influenza vaccine. TCRdb used MiXCR to reprocess the RT-PCR reads, holding one entry per CDR3 protein. Here the sample spans about 540,000 distinct CDR3 sequences, roughly a quarter being singletons. These data were likewise used in another study, on T cells expressing NK-cell markers. Turning to that study: Scientists made TCR beta cDNA using 5'RACE template switching with UMIs.

The sequences come from CD4+ T cells sorted from PBMCs, collected about 11 days after vaccination. All receptors come from a man aged 50 to 60 who received an inactivated influenza vaccine.

The genes are TRBV2 and TRBJ1-3, with no clear D. Trimming left V 6 bases short and J 4 bases short, with 10 bases between. CDR1 is SNHLY and CDR2 is FYNNEI in the germline V gene. CDR3 size: 13 residues. CDR3 DNA sequence: TGTGCCAGCAGCCGACTACAGGGAAACACCATATATTTT. This gives the protein CASSRLQGNTIYF.

The gene calls are TRBV28 and TRBJ2-3; possibly TRBD1 for D (5 bases). The CDR3 is 14 amino acids. Trimming left V 1 base short and J 3 bases short, with 8 bases between. The germline gives CDR1 MDHEN, CDR2 SYDVKM. The CDR3 DNA sequence: TGTGCCAGCAGTTTATCCCAGGGAACAGATACGCAGTATTTT. The encoded protein is CASSLSQGTDTQYF.

This CDR3 is CASDEREEIGAGVGGYTF. CDR3 coding DNA: TGTGCCAGCGATGAGCGGGAGGAAATCGGTGCAGGGGTGGGTGGCTACACCTTC. The chain recombines TRBV11-1 with TRBJ1-2; D is possibly TRBD1 (6 bases). Germline CDR1 and CDR2: SGHAT and FQDESV (reference sequence). The CDR3 has 18 amino acids. V lost 8 bases and J 7 bases, leaving 32 bases between the germline ends.

The V and J genes are TRBV28 and TRBJ2-7, with D perhaps TRBD1 (6 bases). This CDR3 has 13 amino acids. V gave up 3 bases and J gave up 5 bases, with 11 bases separating them. Germline V gives CDR1 MDHEN, CDR2 SYDVKM. CDR3 nucleotides: TGTGCCAGCAGTTTCCAGGGGCTCCACGAGCAGTACTTC. Its protein product is CASSFQGLHEQYF.

This chain uses TRBV4-1 with TRBJ2-5; perhaps D is TRBD1 or TRBD2 (5 bases each). The V gene's germline CDR1 is MGHRA and CDR2 YSYEKL. The CDR3 consists of 15 residues. Trimming cost V 4 bases and J 3 bases, with 15 bases left between them. CDR3: CASSLRDGREETQYF. The CDR3 nucleotides are TGCGCCAGCAGCCTCCGGGACGGACGTGAAGAGACCCAGTACTTC.

This chain connects TRBV5-1 to TRBJ2-7; D is unresolved. Deletions cut 7 bases from V and 2 bases from J, with 22 bases between. The V gene's germline CDR1 is SGHRS and CDR2 YFSETQ. The CDR3 consists of 16 residues. CDR3 nucleotide sequence: TGCGCCAGCGCCCCTGGAAGGCTTGGAGTCACCTACGAGCAGTACTTC. Amino acid sequence: CASAPGRLGVTYEQYF.

The V call is TRBV12-3 or TRBV12-4, the J call TRBJ1-1; 7 bases fit TRBD1. Trimming at V came to 6 bases and at J to 1 base, leaving 17 bases not matched to a gene. The length of the CDR3 is 18 residues. The CDR3 sequence is CASSSHIGRGQGNTEAFF. The CDR3 coding sequence is TGTGCCAGCAGCTCACACATCGGTAGGGGGCAAGGGAACACTGAAGCTTTCTTT.

This clonotype was counted between two and nine times. V and J are TRBV13 and TRBJ2-1; D gene ambiguous. This CDR3 has 16 residues. Germline CDR1 is PRHDT and CDR2 is FYEKMQ (reference sequence). V lost 1 base and J 0 bases, leaving 10 bases between the germline ends. The DNA of the CDR3 is TGTGCCAGCAGCTTAGCCGCGAGAAGCTCCTACAATGAGCAGTTCTTC. Its translation: CASSLAARSSYNEQFF.

This clonotype was counted only a few times. The chain combines TRBV20-1 with TRBJ2-5, with TRBD2 identical over 8 bases. The CDR3 is 13 amino acids. The junction had 5 bases not matched to a gene; V was cut back by 3 bases and J by 5 bases. The germline V gene has CDR1 DFQATT and CDR2 SNEGSKA (reference sequence). The chain's CDR3 is CSARKLAAETQYF. The CDR3 nucleotides are TGCAGTGCTAGGAAACTAGCGGCGGAGACCCAGTACTTC.

The chain is built from TRBV7-2 and TRBJ2-5, with D tentatively TRBD1 or TRBD2 (6 bases each). Looked up from germline, CDR1 is SGHTA and CDR2 is FQGNSA. Trimming shortened V by 5 bases and J by 5 bases, and 15 bases separated the two germline ends. This CDR3 contains 14 residues. The CDR3 is CASSTSGARETQYF. The CDR3 DNA reads as TGTGCCAGCAGCACCTCGGGGGCGCGGGAGACCCAGTACTTC.

V and J are TRBV4-2 and TRBJ2-2; 7 positions agree with TRBD2. Germline CDR1 and CDR2: LGHNA and YNFKEQ. CDR3 size: 15 residues. V shed 1 base and J 5 bases; nucleotides not matched to a gene: 4. CDR3 in amino acids: CASSQGLAGTGELFF. The CDR3 nucleotides read TGTGCCAGCAGCCAAGGGTTAGCGGGTACCGGGGAGCTGTTTTTT.

The rearrangement joins TRBV5-6 to TRBJ1-1; D remains unclear. CDR1 SGHDT and CDR2 YYEEEE come from the germline V gene. The CDR3 loop spans 16 amino acids. The V end lost 4 bases, the J end lost 1 base, and 17 bases lay between the germline ends. The CDR3, as DNA: TGTGCCAGCAGCCTATATGATAGGCAGGCGAACACTGAAGCTTTCTTT. It specifies CASSLYDRQANTEAFF.

This clonotype showed up just a few times. The rearrangement uses TRBV9 and TRBJ1-6; tentative D call: TRBD1 (5 bases). This CDR3 is built from 15 residues. In germline, CDR1 is SGDLS, CDR2 YYNGEE. Between the trimmed V and J ends, which lost 2 bases and 5 bases, there was a span of 11 bases. The chain's CDR3 is CASSVGRVDNSPLHF. In DNA form, the CDR3 reads TGTGCCAGCAGCGTGGGCAGGGTGGATAATTCACCCCTCCACTTT.

The chain recombines TRBV3-1 with TRBJ2-3; TRBD2 matches at 9 bases. V dropped 0 bases and J dropped 0; count of bases not matched to a gene: 7. CDR3 length: 18 amino acids. Looked up from germline, CDR1 is LGHDT and CDR2 is YNNKEL (reference sequence). This CDR3 is CASSQDPWLAGSTDTQYF. For the CDR3, the DNA is TGTGCCAGCAGCCAAGATCCGTGGCTAGCGGGGAGCACAGATACGCAGTATTTT.

This clonotype was seen a few times. The J gene is TRBJ2-1, the V gene TRBV7-2; D perhaps matches TRBD1 (6 bases). In germline, CDR1 is SGHTA, CDR2 FQGNSA. The V end was cut by 3 bases, the J end by 10 bases, with 19 bases between. This CDR3 comprises 15 residues. The CDR3 protein is CASSLNRDNWGEQFF. The CDR3 DNA reads TGTGCCAGCAGCTTGAACCGGGACAACTGGGGAGAGCAGTTCTTC. Full variable domain (missing parts from reference TRBV7-2 and TRBJ2-1): GAGVSQSPSNKVTEKGKDVELRCDPISGHTALYWYRQSLGQGLEFLIYFQGNSAPDKSGLPSDRFSAERTGGSVSTLTIQRTQQEDSAVYLCASSLNRDNWGEQFFGPGTRLTVL.

This chain connects TRBV24-1 to TRBJ2-5; D may match TRBD1 or TRBD2 (5 bases each). V shed 1 base and J shed 5 bases, with 19 bases lying between them. The CDR3 runs to 17 residues. Germline CDR1 is KGHDR and CDR2 is SFDVKD. As DNA, the CDR3 is TGTGCCACCAGTGATTTTCCCCCCCGGGGCAGTCGGGAGACCCAGTACTTC. Its protein is CATSDFPPRGSRETQYF.

This clonotype was picked up a small number of times. The gene calls are TRBV24-1 and TRBJ2-1, with D hard to call. The CDR3 runs 14 residues. V shed 7 bases and J shed 0 bases, with 9 bases lying between them. The germline V gene has CDR1 KGHDR and CDR2 SFDVKD. The CDR3 loop reads CATRASGSYNEQFF. The CDR3 nucleotides are TGTGCCACCAGGGCCAGTGGCTCCTACAATGAGCAGTTCTTC.

This sequence joins TRBV5-5 and TRBJ1-4, with D hard to call. The length of the CDR3 is 13 residues. Germline V gene lookup returns CDR1 SGHKS and CDR2 YYEKEE (reference sequence). V shed 1 base and J shed 7 bases, with 8 bases lying between them. The DNA of the CDR3 is TGTGCCAGCAGCTTGCTCTCTACTGAAAAACTGTTTTTT. Its protein is CASSLLSTEKLFF.

This clonotype was counted only a few times. As DNA, the CDR3 is TGCGCCAGCAGCCCCCTTGAGGGGGGGGATACGCAGTATTTT. It specifies CASSPLEGGDTQYF. The V gene is TRBV4-3, the J gene TRBJ2-3; D is possibly TRBD2 (7 bases). Trimming removed 4 bases at V and 6 bases at J, with 14 bases between. CDR1 is LGHNA, CDR2 YSLEER, per germline. The length of the CDR3 is 14 residues.

The gene calls are TRBV7-9 and TRBJ1-5; TRBD1 agrees at 9 bases. The germline CDR1 and CDR2 sequences are SEHNR and FQNEAQ (reference sequence). The CDR3 loop spans 17 amino acids. Trimming took 2 bases from V and 6 from J; bases not matched to a gene: 11. The CDR3 loop is CASSLFAGQGSGQPQHF. The CDR3 DNA is TGTGCCAGCAGCTTATTTGCGGGACAGGGTTCGGGTCAGCCCCAGCATTTT.

This clonotype was seen more than once but under ten times. The chain has TRBV6-5 and TRBJ2-1; the match to TRBD2 covers 8 bases. The CDR3 has 18 amino acids. Germline assignment: CDR1 MNHEY and CDR2 SVGAGI. Trimming removed 3 bases from V and 0 bases from J; junction bases left unmatched: 10. DNA for the CDR3: TGTGCCAGCAGTTATCGTCGGAAGCGGGGGAGCTCCTACAATGAGCAGTTCTTC. Translated, it gives CASSYRRKRGSSYNEQFF.

At least ten counts were recorded for this clonotype. J is TRBJ2-7 and V is TRBV12-3 or TRBV12-4, with 10 bases fitting TRBD1. The V segment lost 7 bases and the J segment 3 bases; nucleotides outside the gene matches: 12. The CDR3 length is 16 residues. DNA for the CDR3: TGTGCCAGCACTCTGGGTTCGGGACAGGGGTACTACGAGCAGTACTTC. It codes for CASTLGSGQGYYEQYF.

The chain joins TRBV6-5 to TRBJ2-5; 7 bases fit TRBD1. Germline-derived CDR1 and CDR2 are MNHEY and SVGAGI. V shed 1 base, J shed 5 bases, and the junction held 10 bases outside the gene matches. The CDR3 has 16 amino acids. The CDR3 nucleotides are TGTGCCAGCAGTTACTTAAGTTTGGTCAGGGGGGAGACCCAGTACTTC. Protein product: CASSYLSLVRGETQYF.

This chain connects TRBV20-1 to TRBJ2-5; 7 bases are shared with TRBD2. The CDR3 is 13 amino acids. The germline V gene encodes CDR1 DFQATT and CDR2 SNEGSKA (reference sequence). Trimming took 6 bases from V and 3 from J; bases not matched to a gene: 7. The CDR3 sequence is CSARGDAEETQYF. The CDR3 DNA reads TGCAGTGCCCGGGGGGACGCTGAAGAGACCCAGTACTTC.

This clonotype was seen more than once but under ten times. The chain recombines TRBV9 with TRBJ2-5, with D unresolved. Germline-derived CDR1 and CDR2 are SGDLS and YYNGEE. V gave up 1 base and J gave up 4 bases, with 8 bases separating them. This CDR3 comprises 13 residues. In nucleotides, the CDR3 is TGTGCCAGCAGCGTAAGGCCCGGAGAGACCCAGTACTTC. This translates into CASSVRPGETQYF.

The V and J genes are TRBV12-3 or TRBV12-4 and TRBJ1-6; weak D call: TRBD1 (5 bases). This CDR3 has 15 amino acids. The ends were cut back, 3 bases at V and 8 bases at J, with 14 bases in the middle. CDR3 nucleotides: TGTGCCAGCAGTTTTAGAGGGGTCGTTGATTCACCCCTCCACTTT. Its protein is CASSFRGVVDSPLHF.

The rearrangement joins TRBV12-3 or TRBV12-4 to TRBJ2-2, with unresolved D. This CDR3 has 14 residues. V dropped 8 bases and J dropped 2 bases, with 12 bases sitting between them. Here the CDR3 DNA reads TGTGCCAGCGCTTGGACGGCCAACACCGGGGAGCTGTTTTTT. Amino acid sequence: CASAWTANTGELFF.

The genes are TRBV7-9 and TRBJ1-1; D gene unclear. V was shortened by 11 bases and J by 3 bases, with 10 bases between the two germline ends. CDR1 is SEHNR, CDR2 FQNEAQ, per germline (reference sequence). The CDR3 length is 11 residues. The CDR3 here is CALGWDTEAFF. The CDR3 DNA reads TGTGCCCTTGGTTGGGACACTGAAGCTTTCTTT.

This chain connects TRBV2 to TRBJ2-2; 8 bases map to TRBD1. The CDR3 runs 15 residues. Germline V CDR1 and CDR2: SNHLY, FYNNEI. V shed 6 bases and J 6 bases; nucleotides not matched to a gene: 9. The CDR3 coding sequence is TGTGCCAGCAGGGACAGGGTGGTTTGGGCCGGGGAGCTGTTTTTT. Translating gives CASRDRVVWAGELFF.

The CDR3 region is CASSLDWGTDTQYF. Written as DNA, the CDR3 is TGTGCCAGCAGCTTAGATTGGGGGACGGATACGCAGTATTTT. This chain uses TRBV11-2 with TRBJ2-3; D possibly matches TRBD1 or TRBD2 (5 bases each). Germline assignment: CDR1 SGHAT and CDR2 FQNNGV. There are 14 residues in the CDR3. With 0 bases removed from V and 6 bases from J, the gap between germline ends came to 10 bases.

The chain combines TRBV20-1 with TRBJ1-2; TRBD1 is a possible D gene (6 bases). Trimming pared 0 bases from V and 1 base from J, leaving 6 bases between. The V gene's germline CDR1 is DFQATT and CDR2 SNEGSKA (reference sequence). The CDR3 covers 13 residues. The CDR3 region has the DNA TGCAGTGCTAGAGACAGGGGTAACTATGGCTACACCTTC. This sequence encodes CSARDRGNYGYTF.